This TCR beta chain was profiled in a study of T cell responses to AZD1222 COVID-19 vaccine. Study-level points and caveats: Donors in the cohort were predominantly white British and more often female, and clonal diversity was possibly underestimated. Increased Spike-specific TCR breadth and depth were observed after two AZD1222 doses.

Libraries were prepared by immunoSEQ multiplex PCR; TCRdb keeps only in-frame clonotypes and omits some of them. The sample lists about 55,000 clones, roughly nine tenths seen once, with less than 2% in the top ten. Losses at the gene ends were 8 bases for V and 3 bases for J; bases not matched to a gene: 4. This CDR3 has 13 residues. The germline CDR1 and CDR2 sequences are SNHLY and FYNNEI. A note on this clone: Its antigen is unknown.

This sample comprised peripheral blood, obtained on day 0 of AZD1222 vaccination. This TCR came from an adult in good health. V and J are TRBV2 and TRBJ1-5, with 7 bases identical to TRBD1. CDR3 loop: CASDRADNQPQHF. DNA of the CDR3: TGTGCCAGCGACAGGGCGGACAATCAGCCCCAGCATTTT. Complete variable domain (other parts from reference TRBV2 and TRBJ1-5): EPEVTQTPSHQVTQMGQEVILRCVPISNHLYFYWYRQILGQKVEFLVSFYNNEISEKSEIFDDQFSVERPDGSNFTLKIRSTKLEDSAMYFCASDRADNQPQHFGDGTRLSIL.